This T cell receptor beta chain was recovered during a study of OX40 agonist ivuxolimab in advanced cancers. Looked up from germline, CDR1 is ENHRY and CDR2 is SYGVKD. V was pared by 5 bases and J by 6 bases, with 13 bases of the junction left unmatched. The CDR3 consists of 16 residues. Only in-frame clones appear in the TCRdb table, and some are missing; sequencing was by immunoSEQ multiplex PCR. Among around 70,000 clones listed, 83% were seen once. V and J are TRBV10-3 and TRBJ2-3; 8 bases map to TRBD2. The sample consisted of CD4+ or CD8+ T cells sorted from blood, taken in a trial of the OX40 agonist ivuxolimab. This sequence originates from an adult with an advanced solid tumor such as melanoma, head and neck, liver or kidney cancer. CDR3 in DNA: TGTGCCATCAGTCCATCAACGGGAGGGTCTAGGGATACGCAGTATTTT. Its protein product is CAISPSTGGSRDTQYF.